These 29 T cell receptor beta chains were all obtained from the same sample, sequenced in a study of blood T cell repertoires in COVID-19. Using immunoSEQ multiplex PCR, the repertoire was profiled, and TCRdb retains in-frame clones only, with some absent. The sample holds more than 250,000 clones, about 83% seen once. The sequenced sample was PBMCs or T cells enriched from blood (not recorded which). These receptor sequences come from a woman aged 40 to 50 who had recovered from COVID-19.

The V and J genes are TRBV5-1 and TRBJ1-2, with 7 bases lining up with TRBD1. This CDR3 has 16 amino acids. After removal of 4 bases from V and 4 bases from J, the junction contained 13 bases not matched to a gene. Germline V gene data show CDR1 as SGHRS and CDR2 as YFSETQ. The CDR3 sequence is CASSGPGTAGTYGYTF. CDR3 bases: TGCGCCAGCAGCGGGCCGGGGACAGCTGGGACCTATGGCTACACCTTC.

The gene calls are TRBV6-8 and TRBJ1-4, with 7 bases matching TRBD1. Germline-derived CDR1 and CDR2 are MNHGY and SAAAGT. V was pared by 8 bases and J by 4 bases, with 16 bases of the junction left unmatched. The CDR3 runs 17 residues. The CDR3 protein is CASPFHAPGQINEKLFF. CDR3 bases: TGTGCCAGCCCCTTTCATGCCCCGGGACAGATTAATGAAAAACTGTTTTTT.

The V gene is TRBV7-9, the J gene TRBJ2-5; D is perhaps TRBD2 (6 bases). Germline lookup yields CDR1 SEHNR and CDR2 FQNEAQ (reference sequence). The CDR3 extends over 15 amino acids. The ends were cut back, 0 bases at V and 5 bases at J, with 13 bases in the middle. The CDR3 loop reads CASSLAGGRGETQYF. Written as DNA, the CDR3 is TGTGCCAGCAGCTTAGCCGGGGGACGTGGGGAGACCCAGTACTTC. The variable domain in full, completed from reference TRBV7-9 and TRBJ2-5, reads DTGVSQNPRHKITKRGQNVTFRCDPISEHNRLYWYRQTLGQGPEFLTYFQNEAQLEKSRLLSDRFSAERPKGSFSTLEIQRTEQGDSAMYLCASSLAGGRGETQYFGPGTRLLVL.

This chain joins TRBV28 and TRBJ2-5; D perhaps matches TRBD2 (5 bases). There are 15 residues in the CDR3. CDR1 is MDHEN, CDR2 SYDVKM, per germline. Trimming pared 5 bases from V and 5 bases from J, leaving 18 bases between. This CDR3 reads CASSPRLERRETQYF. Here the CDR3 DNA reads TGTGCCAGCAGTCCCCGTCTAGAAAGGAGGGAGACCCAGTACTTC.

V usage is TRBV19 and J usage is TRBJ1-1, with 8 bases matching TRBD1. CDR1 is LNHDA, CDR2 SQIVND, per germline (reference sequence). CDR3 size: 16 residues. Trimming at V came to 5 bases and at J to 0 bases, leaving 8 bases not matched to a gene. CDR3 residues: CASSSQGARVNTEAFF. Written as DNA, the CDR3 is TGTGCCAGTAGTTCCCAGGGGGCAAGGGTGAACACTGAAGCTTTCTTT.

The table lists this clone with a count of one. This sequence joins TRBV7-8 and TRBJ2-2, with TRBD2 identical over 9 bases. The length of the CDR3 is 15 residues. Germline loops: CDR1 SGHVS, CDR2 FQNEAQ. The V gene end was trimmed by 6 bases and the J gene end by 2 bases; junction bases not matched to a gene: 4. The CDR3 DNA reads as TGTGCCAGCAGAATAGCGGGAGTCAACACCGGGGAGCTGTTTTTT. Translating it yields CASRIAGVNTGELFF.

The CDR3 DNA follows: TGTGCCACCAGCAATGACAGGGGAGTTAATGAAAAACTGTTTTTT. This gives the protein CATSNDRGVNEKLFF. V and J are TRBV15 and TRBJ1-4; 8 bases map to TRBD1. Trimming removed 4 bases from V and 4 bases from J; junction bases left unmatched: 5. The CDR3 is 15 amino acids. Germline CDR1 reads LNHNV; CDR2 reads YYDKDF (reference sequence).

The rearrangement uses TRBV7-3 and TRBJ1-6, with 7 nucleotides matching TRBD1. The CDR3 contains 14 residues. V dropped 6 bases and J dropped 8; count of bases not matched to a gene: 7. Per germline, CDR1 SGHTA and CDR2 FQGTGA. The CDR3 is CASSRDSLDSPLHF. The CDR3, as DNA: TGTGCCAGCAGTCGGGACAGTTTGGATTCACCCCTCCACTTT.

CDR3 sequence reads: CASSSLRGGTEAFF. In DNA form, the CDR3 reads TGTGCCAGCAGCTCCTTAAGGGGAGGGACTGAAGCTTTCTTT. The chain combines TRBV7-9 with TRBJ1-1, with D possibly matching TRBD1 (5 bases). The CDR3 is 14 residues long. Trimming pared 4 bases from V and 5 bases from J, leaving 14 bases between. The germline V gene encodes CDR1 SEHNR and CDR2 FQNEAQ (reference sequence).

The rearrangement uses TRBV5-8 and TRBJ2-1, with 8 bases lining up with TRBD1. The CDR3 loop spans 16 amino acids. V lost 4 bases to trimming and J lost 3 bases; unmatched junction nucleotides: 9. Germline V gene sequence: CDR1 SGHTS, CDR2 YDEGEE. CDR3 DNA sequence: TGTGCCAGCAGCCTCAAAGGACAGGGTGTCTACAATGAGCAGTTCTTC. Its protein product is CASSLKGQGVYNEQFF.

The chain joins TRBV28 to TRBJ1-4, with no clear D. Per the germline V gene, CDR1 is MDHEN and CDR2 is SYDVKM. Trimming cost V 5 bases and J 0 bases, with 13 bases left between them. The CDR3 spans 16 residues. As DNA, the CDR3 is TGTGCCAGCAGTCTGCGGAGGATTGCAACTAATGAAAAACTGTTTTTT. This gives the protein CASSLRRIATNEKLFF.

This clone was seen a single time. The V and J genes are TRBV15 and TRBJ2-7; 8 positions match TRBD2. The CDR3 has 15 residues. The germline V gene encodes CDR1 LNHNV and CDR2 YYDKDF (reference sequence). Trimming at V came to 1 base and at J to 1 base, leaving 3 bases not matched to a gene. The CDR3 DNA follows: TGTGCCACCAGCAGAGTCGGGGGGGCGTCCTACGAGCAGTACTTC. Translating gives CATSRVGGASYEQYF.

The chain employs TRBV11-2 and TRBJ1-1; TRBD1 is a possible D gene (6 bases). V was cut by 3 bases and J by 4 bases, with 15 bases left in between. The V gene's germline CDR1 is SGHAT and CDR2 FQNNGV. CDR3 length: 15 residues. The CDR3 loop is CASSFTAGAATEAFF. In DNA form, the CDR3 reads TGTGCCAGCAGCTTCACCGCGGGGGCGGCCACTGAAGCTTTCTTT.

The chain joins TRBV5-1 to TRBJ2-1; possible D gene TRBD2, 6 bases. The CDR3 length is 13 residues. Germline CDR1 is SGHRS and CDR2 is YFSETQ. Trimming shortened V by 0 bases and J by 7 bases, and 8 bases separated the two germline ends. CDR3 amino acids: CASSLAAGNEQFF. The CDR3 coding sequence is TGCGCCAGCAGCTTGGCCGCGGGAAATGAGCAGTTCTTC.

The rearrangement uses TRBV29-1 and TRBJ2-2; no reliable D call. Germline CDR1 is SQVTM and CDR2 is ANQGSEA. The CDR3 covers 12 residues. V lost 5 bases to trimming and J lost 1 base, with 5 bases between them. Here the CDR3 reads CSVIMNTGELFF. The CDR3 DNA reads TGCAGCGTTATCATGAACACCGGGGAGCTGTTTTTT.

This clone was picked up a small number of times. CDR3 in amino acids: CASSLTQGQDYGYTF. For the CDR3, the DNA is TGTGCCAGCAGCTTAACGCAGGGACAGGACTATGGCTACACCTTC. The chain links TRBV7-9 to TRBJ1-2; 8 nucleotides line up with TRBD1. The CDR3 is 15 residues long. V trimming: 2 bases; J trimming: 3 bases; junction bases outside the gene matches: 5. Germline V gene data show CDR1 as SEHNR and CDR2 as FQNEAQ (reference sequence).

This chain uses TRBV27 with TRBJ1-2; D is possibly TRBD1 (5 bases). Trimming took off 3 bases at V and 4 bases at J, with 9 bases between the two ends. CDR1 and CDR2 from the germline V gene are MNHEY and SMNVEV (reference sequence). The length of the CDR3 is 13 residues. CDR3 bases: TGTGCCAGCAGTTTTGGGGGGTCCTATGGCTACACCTTC. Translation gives CASSFGGSYGYTF.

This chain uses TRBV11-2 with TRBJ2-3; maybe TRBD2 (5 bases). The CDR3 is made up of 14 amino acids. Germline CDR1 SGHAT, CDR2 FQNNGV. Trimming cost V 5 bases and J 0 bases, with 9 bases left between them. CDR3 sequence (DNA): TGTGCCAGCAGCAGACTAAGAAGCACAGATACGCAGTATTTT. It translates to CASSRLRSTDTQYF.

The CDR3 DNA reads as TGTGCCACAAAAATCTGGCGGAATGAGCAGTTCTTC. This encodes CATKIWRNEQFF. The chain employs TRBV21-1 and TRBJ2-1; TRBD2 is the table's D call and was not checked against the DNA. TRBV21-1 is given as a pseudogene. The CDR3 consists of 12 residues.

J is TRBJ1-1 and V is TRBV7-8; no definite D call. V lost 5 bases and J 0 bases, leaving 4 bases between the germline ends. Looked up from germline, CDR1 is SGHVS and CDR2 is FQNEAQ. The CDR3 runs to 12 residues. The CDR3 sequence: CASSVMNTEAFF. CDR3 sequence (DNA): TGTGCCAGCAGCGTCATGAACACTGAAGCTTTCTTT.

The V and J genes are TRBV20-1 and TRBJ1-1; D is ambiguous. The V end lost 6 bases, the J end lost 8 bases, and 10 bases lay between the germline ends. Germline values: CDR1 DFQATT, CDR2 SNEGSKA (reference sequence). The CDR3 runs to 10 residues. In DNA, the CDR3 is TGCAGTGCGAGGCGCGAGGAAGCTTTCTTT. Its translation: CSARREEAFF.

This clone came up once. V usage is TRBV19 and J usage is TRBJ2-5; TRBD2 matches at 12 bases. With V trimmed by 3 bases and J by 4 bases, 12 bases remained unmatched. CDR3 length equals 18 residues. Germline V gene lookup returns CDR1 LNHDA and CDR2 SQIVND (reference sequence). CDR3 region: CASSMKRASGRAGETQYF. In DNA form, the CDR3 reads TGTGCCAGTAGTATGAAGAGAGCTAGCGGGAGGGCCGGAGAGACCCAGTACTTC.

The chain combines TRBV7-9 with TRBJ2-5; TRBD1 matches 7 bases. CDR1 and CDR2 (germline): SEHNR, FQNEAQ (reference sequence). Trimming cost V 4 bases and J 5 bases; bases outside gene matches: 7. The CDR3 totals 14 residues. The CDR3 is CASSSTGPGETQYF. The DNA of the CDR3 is TGTGCCAGCAGCTCGACAGGGCCTGGGGAGACCCAGTACTTC.

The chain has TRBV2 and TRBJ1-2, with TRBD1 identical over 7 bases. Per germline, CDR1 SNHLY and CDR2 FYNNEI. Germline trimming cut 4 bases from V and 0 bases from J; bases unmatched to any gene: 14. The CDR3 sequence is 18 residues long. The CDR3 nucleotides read TGTGCCAGCAGTGGGGGAGATTTCGGGACAGTAGCTAACTATGGCTACACCTTC. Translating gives CASSGGDFGTVANYGYTF.

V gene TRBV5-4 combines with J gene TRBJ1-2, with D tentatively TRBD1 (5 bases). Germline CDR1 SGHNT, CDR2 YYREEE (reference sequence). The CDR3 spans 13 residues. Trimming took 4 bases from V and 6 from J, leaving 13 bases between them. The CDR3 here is CASSPDVRDGYTF. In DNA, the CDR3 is TGTGCCAGCAGCCCGGACGTCAGGGATGGCTACACCTTC.

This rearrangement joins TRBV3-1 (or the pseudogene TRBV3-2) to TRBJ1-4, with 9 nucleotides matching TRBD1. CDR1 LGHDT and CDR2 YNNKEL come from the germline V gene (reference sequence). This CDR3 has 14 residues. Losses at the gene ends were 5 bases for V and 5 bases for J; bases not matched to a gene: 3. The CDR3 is CASSYRGRNEKLFF. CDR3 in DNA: TGTGCCAGCAGCTACAGGGGGCGGAATGAAAAACTGTTTTTT.

The DNA of the CDR3 is TGTGCCAGCAGTAAACAGGGGGCGCAGGGTTCACCCCTCCACTTT. Translated: CASSKQGAQGSPLHF. This rearrangement joins TRBV7-9 to TRBJ1-6, with 9 bases lining up with TRBD1. The CDR3 sequence is 15 residues long. V dropped 6 bases and J dropped 9; count of bases not matched to a gene: 9. Germline V gene sequence: CDR1 SEHNR, CDR2 FQNEAQ (reference sequence). The entire variable domain, with the rest obtained from reference TRBV7-9 and TRBJ1-6, is as follows: DTGVSQNPRHKITKRGQNVTFRCDPISEHNRLYWYRQTLGQGPEFLTYFQNEAQLEKSRLLSDRFSAERPKGSFSTLEIQRTEQGDSAMYLCASSKQGAQGSPLHFGNGTRLTVT.

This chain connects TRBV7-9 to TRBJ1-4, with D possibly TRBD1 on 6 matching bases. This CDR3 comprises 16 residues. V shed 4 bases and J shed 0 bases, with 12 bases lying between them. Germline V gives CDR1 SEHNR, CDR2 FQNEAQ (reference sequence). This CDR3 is CASSSQGEATNEKLFF. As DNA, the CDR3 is TGTGCCAGCAGCTCACAGGGAGAGGCAACTAATGAAAAACTGTTTTTT. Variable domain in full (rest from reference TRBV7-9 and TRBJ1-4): DTGVSQNPRHKITKRGQNVTFRCDPISEHNRLYWYRQTLGQGPEFLTYFQNEAQLEKSRLLSDRFSAERPKGSFSTLEIQRTEQGDSAMYLCASSSQGEATNEKLFFGSGTQLSVL.

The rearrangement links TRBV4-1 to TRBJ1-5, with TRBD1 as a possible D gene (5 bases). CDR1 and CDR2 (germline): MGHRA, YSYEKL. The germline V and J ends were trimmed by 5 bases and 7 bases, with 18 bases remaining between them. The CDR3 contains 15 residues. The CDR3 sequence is CASSDRDYAEQPQHF. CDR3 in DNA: TGCGCCAGCAGCGACCGGGACTACGCGGAACAGCCCCAGCATTTT.